One and the same sample provided the 25 T cell receptor beta chains below, sequenced in a study of CD8 T cells in Susac syndrome. The authors reverse transcribed about 0.45 to 1 ug RNA with random hexamers. TCRdb re-called the immunoSEQ multiplex PCR reads with MiXCR, one entry per CDR3 protein. The data show 90,000 to 150,000 distinct CDR3 sequences, with 94% seen just once and about 0.098% held by the top ten. Sample: CD4+ T cells from PBMCs. The origin of the receptors is a human donor in good health.

The rearrangement joins TRBV20-1 to TRBJ2-5, with TRBD2 identical over 7 bases. With V trimmed by 7 bases and J by 0 bases, 11 bases remained unmatched. The CDR3 length is 15 residues. Looked up from germline, CDR1 is DFQATT and CDR2 is SNEGSKA (reference sequence). Here the CDR3 DNA reads TGCAGTGTTGGGAGGGGCGGGACCTACCAAGAGACCCAGTACTTC. It specifies CSVGRGGTYQETQYF.

The rearrangement links TRBV5-1 to TRBJ2-1; 8 bases line up with TRBD2. The CDR3 length is 16 residues. Germline V CDR1 and CDR2: SGHRS, YFSETQ. V gave up 0 bases and J gave up 0 bases; unmatched junction bases: 2. CDR3 in amino acids: CASSLVAGTSYNEQFF. For the CDR3, the DNA is TGCGCCAGCAGCTTGGTAGCGGGGACCTCCTACAATGAGCAGTTCTTC.

The rearrangement uses TRBV12-3 or TRBV12-4 and TRBJ2-2, with 10 bases identical to TRBD2. The length of the CDR3 is 16 residues. V lost 3 bases to trimming and J lost 4 bases; unmatched junction nucleotides: 5. CDR3 loop: CASSFPGTSATGELFF. Here the CDR3 DNA reads TGTGCCAGCAGTTTCCCCGGGACTAGCGCCACCGGGGAGCTGTTTTTT.

The chain combines TRBV7-3 with TRBJ2-3; D remains ambiguous. The CDR3 spans 14 residues. Germline loops: CDR1 SGHTA, CDR2 FQGTGA. V gave up 5 bases and J gave up 4 bases, with 13 bases separating them. CDR3: CASSLGFTADTQYF. Here the CDR3 DNA reads TGTGCCAGCAGCCTAGGATTTACTGCAGATACGCAGTATTTT. Full variable domain (rest looked up from reference TRBV7-3 and TRBJ2-3): GAGVSQTPSNKVTEKGKYVELRCDPISGHTALYWYRQSLGQGPEFLIYFQGTGAADDSGLPNDRFFAVRPEGSVSTLKIQRTERGDSAVYLCASSLGFTADTQYFGPGTRLTVL.

CDR3 sequence (DNA): TGCGCCAGCAGCTTGGCCGGGCCGAGCTCTGGAAACACCATATATTTT. Translation gives CASSLAGPSSGNTIYF. The rearrangement links TRBV5-1 to TRBJ1-3, with D unresolved. This CDR3 region has 16 residues. The V end was cut by 0 bases, the J end by 0 bases, with 10 bases between. The germline CDR1 and CDR2 sequences are SGHRS and YFSETQ.

This chain joins TRBV30 and TRBJ2-1; 10 nucleotides align to TRBD2. Trimming cost V 2 bases and J 10 bases; bases outside gene matches: 17. This CDR3 contains 17 residues. The germline gives CDR1 GTSNPN, CDR2 SVGIG (reference sequence). The CDR3, as DNA: TGTGCCTGGAGTTCCGCTCTAGGCCTAGCGGGAGCTGTGGAGCAGTTCTTC. Translating it yields CAWSSALGLAGAVEQFF.

The J gene is TRBJ2-7, the V gene TRBV3-1, with D possibly being TRBD2 (6 bases). Germline CDR1 is LGHDT and CDR2 is YNNKEL (reference sequence). V was shortened by 3 bases and J by 6 bases, with 27 bases between the two germline ends. This CDR3 region has 18 residues. CDR3 amino acids: CASSQFMSGDPHQREQYF. Written as DNA, the CDR3 is TGTGCCAGCAGCCAGTTCATGTCGGGGGACCCCCATCAGCGCGAGCAGTACTTC.

The sample holds one count of this clonotype. V and J are TRBV3-1 and TRBJ2-5; 9 bases line up with TRBD2. There are 15 residues in the CDR3. Losses at the gene ends were 2 bases for V and 4 bases for J; bases not matched to a gene: 5. Per germline, CDR1 LGHDT and CDR2 YNNKEL (reference sequence). The CDR3, as DNA: TGTGCCAGCAGCCAACTAGCGGGATTAGGAGAGACCCAGTACTTC. Translating it yields CASSQLAGLGETQYF.

The rearrangement joins TRBV29-1 to TRBJ2-4; 9 bases map to TRBD1. J was trimmed by 3 bases and V by 3 bases; bases with no gene match: 6. Germline V gene data show CDR1 as SQVTM and CDR2 as ANQGSEA. This CDR3 comprises 15 residues. The CDR3 DNA sequence: TGCAGCGTTGATTTCGGGACAGGGAGCAAAAACATTCAGTACTTC. The encoded protein is CSVDFGTGSKNIQYF.

The gene calls are TRBV5-1 and TRBJ1-5, with a weak D call TRBD1 (6 bases). The CDR3 has 13 residues. Germline V gene data show CDR1 as SGHRS and CDR2 as YFSETQ. Between the trimmed V and J ends, which lost 4 bases and 4 bases, there was a span of 9 bases. CDR3 amino acids: CASSIGQNQPQHF. CDR3 nucleotide sequence: TGCGCCAGCAGCATTGGACAGAATCAGCCCCAGCATTTT.

For the CDR3, the DNA is TGTGCCATCAGGATGGACAGTAACTATGGCTACACCTTC. Protein sequence: CAIRMDSNYGYTF. This chain uses TRBV10-3 with TRBJ1-2; possibly TRBD1 for D (6 bases). This CDR3 is 13 amino acids long. The V end was cut by 6 bases, the J end by 1 base, with 9 bases between. The germline V gene has CDR1 ENHRY and CDR2 SYGVKD.

The V and J genes are TRBV19 and TRBJ1-5; the D is unclear. V was trimmed by 4 bases and J by 4 bases, leaving 11 bases between them. The CDR3 totals 14 residues. Germline V lookup: CDR1 LNHDA, CDR2 SQIVND (reference sequence). The CDR3 loop is CASSKREGNQPQHF. The DNA for the CDR3 is TGTGCCAGTAGTAAAAGGGAAGGGAATCAGCCCCAGCATTTT.

The chain couples TRBV7-2 to TRBJ2-1; D gene uncertain. Germline assignment: CDR1 SGHTA and CDR2 FQGNSA. There are 16 residues in the CDR3. Deletions cut 3 bases from V and 3 bases from J, with 15 bases between. The CDR3 loop is CASSFQYPLLYNEQFF. As DNA, the CDR3 is TGTGCCAGCAGCTTCCAGTACCCACTACTCTACAATGAGCAGTTCTTC. Full variable domain (rest looked up from reference TRBV7-2 and TRBJ2-1): GAGVSQSPSNKVTEKGKDVELRCDPISGHTALYWYRQSLGQGLEFLIYFQGNSAPDKSGLPSDRFSAERTGGSVSTLTIQRTQQEDSAVYLCASSFQYPLLYNEQFFGPGTRLTVL.

The chain has TRBV2 and TRBJ2-7; 8 nucleotides match TRBD2. This CDR3 has 14 amino acids. V dropped 5 bases and J dropped 2; count of bases not matched to a gene: 5. In germline, CDR1 is SNHLY, CDR2 FYNNEI. The CDR3 loop reads CASSSGRRAYEQYF. For the CDR3, the DNA is TGTGCCAGCAGTAGCGGGAGAAGGGCCTACGAGCAGTACTTC.

CDR3 in DNA: TGTGCCAGCAGCTCACAGGGGGGGAGCCTCCACACCGGGGAGCTGTTTTTT. It encodes CASSSQGGSLHTGELFF. This sequence joins TRBV7-2 and TRBJ2-2; the D gene is possibly TRBD1 (8 bases). Germline CDR1 reads SGHTA; CDR2 reads FQGNSA. CDR3 length: 17 residues. The V end lost 4 bases, the J end lost 3 bases, and 18 bases lay between the germline ends. Looking up the rest from reference TRBV7-2 and TRBJ2-2 gives the full variable domain: GAGVSQSPSNKVTEKGKDVELRCDPISGHTALYWYRQSLGQGLEFLIYFQGNSAPDKSGLPSDRFSAERTGGSVSTLTIQRTQQEDSAVYLCASSSQGGSLHTGELFFGEGSRLTVL.

The J gene is TRBJ1-6, the V gene TRBV6-2 or TRBV6-3; weak D call: TRBD1 (6 bases). Germline CDR1 and CDR2: MNHEY and SVGEGT. The V and J ends lost 6 bases and 4 bases respectively, with 16 bases between them. The length of the CDR3 is 16 residues. The CDR3 DNA reads as TGTGCCAGCAGACCCAGGACAGAGCTTTATAATTCACCCCTCCACTTT. This translates into CASRPRTELYNSPLHF.

This chain connects TRBV19 to TRBJ2-1; 9 bases are a match to TRBD2. V gave up 3 bases and J gave up 8 bases; unmatched junction bases: 5. The CDR3 has 14 amino acids. CDR1 and CDR2 from the germline V gene are LNHDA and SQIVND (reference sequence). CDR3 nucleotide sequence: TGTGCCAGTAGTATGGGTAGCGGGAGACATGAGCAGTTCTTC. Its protein product is CASSMGSGRHEQFF.

This clonotype was found a few times. The chain uses TRBV18 and TRBJ1-1; unclear D gene. The CDR3 covers 11 residues. With 5 bases removed from V and 3 bases from J, the gap between germline ends came to 4 bases. Germline loops: CDR1 KGHSH, CDR2 LQKENI. The CDR3 region is CASSWDTEAFF. CDR3 nucleotides: TGTGCCAGCTCATGGGACACTGAAGCTTTCTTT.

This chain links TRBV3-1 with TRBJ2-7; 13 nucleotides agree with TRBD2. The CDR3 extends over 17 amino acids. The V gene's germline CDR1 is LGHDT and CDR2 YNNKEL (reference sequence). J was trimmed by 2 bases and V by 4 bases; bases with no gene match: 8. The CDR3, as DNA: TGTGCCAGCAGCCCCACGTTGGGACTAGCGGGAACCTACGAGCAGTACTTC. The encoded protein is CASSPTLGLAGTYEQYF.

Here the CDR3 reads CASKRTSGSTGELFF. The DNA of the CDR3 is TGTGCCAGCAAAAGGACTAGCGGGAGTACCGGGGAGCTGTTTTTT. The J gene is TRBJ2-2, the V gene TRBV3-1, with TRBD2 matching over 13 bases. Germline CDR1 is LGHDT and CDR2 is YNNKEL (reference sequence). V was pared by 7 bases and J by 5 bases, with 4 bases of the junction left unmatched. CDR3 size: 15 residues. The variable domain in full, with the rest retrieved from reference TRBV3-1 and TRBJ2-2, is DTAVSQTPKYLVTQMGNDKSIKCEQNLGHDTMYWYKQDSKKFLKIMFSYNNKELIINETVPNRFSPKSPDKAHLNLHINSLELGDSAVYFCASKRTSGSTGELFFGEGSRLTVL.

V usage is TRBV25-1 and J usage is TRBJ2-7, with D unresolved. V lost 6 bases and J lost 1, with 10 bases in between. Per the germline V gene, CDR1 is MGHDK and CDR2 is SYGVNS. This CDR3 contains 13 residues. CDR3 coding DNA: TGTGCCAGCAGGTCGGGTACGTCCTACGAGCAGTACTTC. Protein product: CASRSGTSYEQYF.

The V and J genes are TRBV7-8 and TRBJ1-1; D gene ambiguous. The CDR3 contains 14 residues. Germline-derived CDR1 and CDR2 are SGHVS and FQNEAQ. Trimming stripped 1 base from V and 0 bases from J, with 6 bases between. CDR3 sequence: CASSLGPVNTEAFF. Written as DNA, the CDR3 is TGTGCCAGCAGCTTAGGACCCGTGAACACTGAAGCTTTCTTT.

This sequence joins TRBV2 and TRBJ1-3, with 11 bases matching TRBD1. The CDR3 has 13 amino acids. The germline V gene encodes CDR1 SNHLY and CDR2 FYNNEI. J was trimmed by 7 bases and V by 6 bases; bases with no gene match: 2. This chain's CDR3 is CASRDRGPNTIYF. Here the CDR3 DNA reads TGTGCCAGCAGGGACAGGGGGCCGAACACCATATATTTT.

This clonotype has a handful of counts. The J gene is TRBJ2-5, the V gene TRBV16; no reliable D call. V dropped 2 bases and J dropped 5 bases, with 9 bases sitting between them. CDR1 KGHSY and CDR2 FQNENV come from the germline V gene. CDR3 length: 13 amino acids. CDR3 DNA sequence: TGTGCCAGCAGCCAAGACCTTGGGGAGACCCAGTACTTC. As protein: CASSQDLGETQYF.

The chain joins TRBV30 to TRBJ2-5, with a tentative D call TRBD2 (5 bases). The V and J ends lost 2 bases and 5 bases respectively, with 15 bases between them. This CDR3 contains 14 residues. Per germline, CDR1 GTSNPN and CDR2 SVGIG (reference sequence). CDR3 sequence reads: CAWSYGSSGETQYF. The CDR3 DNA sequence: TGTGCCTGGAGTTACGGCAGTTCGGGGGAGACCCAGTACTTC.